These 3 T cell receptor beta chains originate from one sample sequenced in a study of shared clonotypes between healthy human individuals. TCRdb's copy holds only in-frame clones and misses some; the assay was immunoSEQ multiplex PCR. In the table there are roughly 2,000,000 clones, over 85% of which are singletons. Cells designated naive CD8 were CD45RO-negative and were positively selected for CCR7, with terminally differentiated effector memory CD45RA+ cells excluded. Specimen: naive CD8+ T cells from PBMCs. The receptors were gathered from a man between 18 and 29 years old in good health. Some clones in this sample may be carry-over from other donors' samples.

The J gene is TRBJ1-5, the V gene TRBV7-2; D is uncertain. The germline CDR1 and CDR2 sequences are SGHTA and FQGNSA. The V end was cut by 0 bases, the J end by 6 bases, with 12 bases between. The CDR3 runs to 15 residues. CDR3 nucleotides: TGTGCCAGCAGCTTAGCGCCGGGCCTCGGTCAGCCCCAGCATTTT. As protein: CASSLAPGLGQPQHF.

As for this clone: The same CDR3 arises from other DNA sequences in this sample as well. The chain employs TRBV9 and TRBJ2-2, with TRBD1 as a possible D gene (5 bases). The CDR3 sequence is 14 residues long. Trimming removed 0 bases from V and 5 bases from J, with 8 bases in between. Looked up from germline, CDR1 is SGDLS and CDR2 is YYNGEE. CDR3 loop: CASSVARGTGELFF. CDR3 bases: TGTGCCAGCAGCGTAGCTAGGGGTACCGGGGAGCTGTTTTTT. Full variable domain (missing parts from reference TRBV9 and TRBJ2-2): DSGVTQTPKHLITATGQRVTLRCSPRSGDLSVYWYQQSLDQGLQFLIQYYNGEERAKGNILERFSAQQFPDLHSELNLSSLELGDSALYFCASSVARGTGELFFGEGSRLTVL.

The chain recombines TRBV19 with TRBJ1-3, with D possibly matching TRBD1 (5 bases). The CDR3 is 15 residues long. Germline lookup yields CDR1 LNHDA and CDR2 SQIVND (reference sequence). V was pared by 7 bases and J by 0 bases, with 13 bases between. DNA for the CDR3: TGTGCCAGTACCCAGGGACGCAGCTCTGGAAACACCATATATTTT. Translation gives CASTQGRSSGNTIYF. Together with reference TRBV19 and TRBJ1-3, the CDR3 gives the full variable domain: DGGITQSPKYLFRKEGQNVTLSCEQNLNHDAMYWYRQDPGQGLRLIYYSQIVNDFQKGDIAEGYSVSREKKESFPLTVTSAQKNPTAFYLCASTQGRSSGNTIYFGEGSWLTVV.